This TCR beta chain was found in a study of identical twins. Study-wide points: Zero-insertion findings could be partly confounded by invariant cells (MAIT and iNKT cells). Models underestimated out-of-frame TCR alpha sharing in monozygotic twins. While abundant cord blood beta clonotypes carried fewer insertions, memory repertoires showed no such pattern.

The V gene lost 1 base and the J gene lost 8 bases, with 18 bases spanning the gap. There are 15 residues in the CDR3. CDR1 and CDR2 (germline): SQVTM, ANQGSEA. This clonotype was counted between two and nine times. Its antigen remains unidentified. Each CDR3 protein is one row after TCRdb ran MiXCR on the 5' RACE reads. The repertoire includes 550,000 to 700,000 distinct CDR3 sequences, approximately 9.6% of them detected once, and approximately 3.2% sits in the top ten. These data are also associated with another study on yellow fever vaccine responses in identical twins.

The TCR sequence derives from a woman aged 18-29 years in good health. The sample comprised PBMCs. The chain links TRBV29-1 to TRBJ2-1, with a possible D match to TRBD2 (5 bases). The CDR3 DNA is TGCAGCGTTGAAGCGGCTAGCCGGAGAGGCGATGAGCAGTTCTTC. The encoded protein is CSVEAASRRGDEQFF.